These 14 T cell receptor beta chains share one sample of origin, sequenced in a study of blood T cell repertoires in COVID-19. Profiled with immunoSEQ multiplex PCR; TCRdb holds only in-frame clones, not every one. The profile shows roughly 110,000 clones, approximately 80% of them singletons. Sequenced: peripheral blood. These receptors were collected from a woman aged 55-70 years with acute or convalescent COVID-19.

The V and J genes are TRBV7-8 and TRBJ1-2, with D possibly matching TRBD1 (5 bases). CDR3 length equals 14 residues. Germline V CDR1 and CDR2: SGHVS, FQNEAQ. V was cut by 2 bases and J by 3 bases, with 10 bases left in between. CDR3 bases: TGTGCCAGCAGCTTACAGACAGCAGACTATGGCTACACCTTC. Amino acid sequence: CASSLQTADYGYTF.

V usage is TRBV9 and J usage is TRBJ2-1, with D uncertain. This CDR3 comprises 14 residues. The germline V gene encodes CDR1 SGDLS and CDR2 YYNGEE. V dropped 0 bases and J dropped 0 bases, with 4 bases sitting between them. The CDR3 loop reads CASSVASSYNEQFF. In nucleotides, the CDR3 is TGTGCCAGCAGCGTAGCTAGCTCCTACAATGAGCAGTTCTTC.

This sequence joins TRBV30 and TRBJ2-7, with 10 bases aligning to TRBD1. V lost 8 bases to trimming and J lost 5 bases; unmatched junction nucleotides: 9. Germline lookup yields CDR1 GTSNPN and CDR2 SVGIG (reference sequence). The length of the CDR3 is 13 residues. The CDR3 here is CARETGGEDEQYF. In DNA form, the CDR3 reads TGTGCCAGAGAGACAGGGGGCGAGGACGAGCAGTACTTC.

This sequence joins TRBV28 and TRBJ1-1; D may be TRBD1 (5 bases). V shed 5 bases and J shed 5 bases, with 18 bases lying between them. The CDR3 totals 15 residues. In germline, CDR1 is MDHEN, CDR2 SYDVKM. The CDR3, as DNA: TGTGCCAGCAGTGCCCTGTGGGGAGGGGAGACTGAAGCTTTCTTT. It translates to CASSALWGGETEAFF.

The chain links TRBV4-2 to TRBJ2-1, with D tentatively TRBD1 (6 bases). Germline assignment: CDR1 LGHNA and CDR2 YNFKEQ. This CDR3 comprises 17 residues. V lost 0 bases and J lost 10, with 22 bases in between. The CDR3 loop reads CASSQEIRARGNGEQFF. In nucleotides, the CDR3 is TGTGCCAGCAGCCAAGAGATAAGGGCTAGGGGGAATGGGGAGCAGTTCTTC.

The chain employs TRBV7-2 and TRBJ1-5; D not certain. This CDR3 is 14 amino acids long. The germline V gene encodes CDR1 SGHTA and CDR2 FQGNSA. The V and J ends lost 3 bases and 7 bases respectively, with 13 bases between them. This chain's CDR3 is CASSFGFSRQPQHF. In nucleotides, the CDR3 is TGTGCCAGCAGCTTCGGGTTTAGTAGACAGCCCCAGCATTTT.

CDR3 sequence reads: CASSQQGGGYTF. CDR3 sequence (DNA): TGTGCCAGCAGCCAACAAGGGGGAGGCTACACCTTC. The chain is built from TRBV3-1 (or the pseudogene TRBV3-2) and TRBJ1-2; possibly TRBD1 for D (6 bases). V lost 2 bases to trimming and J lost 8 bases, with 9 bases between them. The CDR3 has 12 amino acids. Germline CDR1 and CDR2: LGHDT and YNNKEL (reference sequence).

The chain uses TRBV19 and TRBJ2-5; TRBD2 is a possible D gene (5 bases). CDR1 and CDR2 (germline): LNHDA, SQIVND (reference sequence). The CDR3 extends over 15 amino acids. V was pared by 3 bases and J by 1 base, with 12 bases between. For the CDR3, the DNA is TGTGCCAGTAGTATGATGTATGGAGGCCAAGAGACCCAGTACTTC. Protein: CASSMMYGGQETQYF. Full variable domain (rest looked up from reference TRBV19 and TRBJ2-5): DGGITQSPKYLFRKEGQNVTLSCEQNLNHDAMYWYRQDPGQGLRLIYYSQIVNDFQKGDIAEGYSVSREKKESFPLTVTSAQKNPTAFYLCASSMMYGGQETQYFGPGTRLLVL.

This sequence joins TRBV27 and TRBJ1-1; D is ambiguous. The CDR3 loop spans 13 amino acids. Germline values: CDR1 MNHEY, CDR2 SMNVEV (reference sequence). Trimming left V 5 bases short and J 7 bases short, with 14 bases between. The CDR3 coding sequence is TGTGCCAGCAGTCCACTTGACTTAATTGAAGCTTTCTTT. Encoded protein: CASSPLDLIEAFF.

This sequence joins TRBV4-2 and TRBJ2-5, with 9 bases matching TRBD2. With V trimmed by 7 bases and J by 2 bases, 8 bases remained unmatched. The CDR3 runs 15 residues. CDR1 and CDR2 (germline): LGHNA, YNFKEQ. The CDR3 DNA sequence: TGTGCCAGCAACCCATCCGCGGGGGGGCAAGAGACCCAGTACTTC. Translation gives CASNPSAGGQETQYF.

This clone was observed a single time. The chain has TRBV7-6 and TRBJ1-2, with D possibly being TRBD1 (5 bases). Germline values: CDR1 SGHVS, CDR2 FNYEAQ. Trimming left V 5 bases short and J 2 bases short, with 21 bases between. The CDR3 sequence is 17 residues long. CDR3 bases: TGTGCCAGCAGCCACTGGTCGGGGGACGGAGAGAACTATGGCTACACCTTC. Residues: CASSHWSGDGENYGYTF.

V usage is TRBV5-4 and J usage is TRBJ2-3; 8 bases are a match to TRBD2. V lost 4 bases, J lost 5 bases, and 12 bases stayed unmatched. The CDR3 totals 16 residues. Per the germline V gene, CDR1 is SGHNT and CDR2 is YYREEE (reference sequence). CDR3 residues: CASSDPSAGRGDTQYF. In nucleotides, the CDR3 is TGTGCCAGCAGCGACCCTAGCGCCGGGAGGGGAGATACGCAGTATTTT.

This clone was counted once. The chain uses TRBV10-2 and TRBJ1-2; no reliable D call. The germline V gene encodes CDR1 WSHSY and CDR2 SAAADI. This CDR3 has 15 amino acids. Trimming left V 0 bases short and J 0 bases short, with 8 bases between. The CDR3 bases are TGCGCCAGCAGTGAGTCTGGGCGAACTAACTATGGCTACACCTTC. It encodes CASSESGRTNYGYTF.

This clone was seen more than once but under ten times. CDR3 sequence (DNA): TGTGCCACCGGGACAGGGACCTTAAACACTGAAGCTTTCTTT. It is translated as CATGTGTLNTEAFF. V gene TRBV6-5 combines with J gene TRBJ1-1; TRBD1 agrees at 9 bases. CDR3 length: 14 amino acids. V was pared by 10 bases and J by 2 bases, with 8 bases of the junction left unmatched. Germline V gene sequence: CDR1 MNHEY, CDR2 SVGAGI.